Here is one T cell receptor (beta chain) with its context. Its antigen remains unknown. The CDR3 is 12 amino acids. Germline assignment: CDR1 MNHNY and CDR2 SVGAGI (reference sequence). The ends were cut back, 6 bases at V and 5 bases at J, with 10 bases in the middle. This record comes from a study of Graves' ophthalmopathy and Graves' hyperthyroidism. Study-level results: Predictions made by the model for ophthalmopathy progression reached 65% to 71% sensitivity and approximately 72% specificity.

Amplified material comprised TCR beta CDR3 regions derived from RNA transcripts. Second-round multiplex PCR came after first-round RT-PCR with HTBI primers. Using its own MiXCR run on the multiplex PCR reads, TCRdb lists one record per CDR3 protein. This sample has 900,000 to 1,200,000 distinct CDR3 sequences, with 36% found just once. This chain connects TRBV6-6 to TRBJ1-1, with D unclear. The specimen sequenced was peripheral blood or thyroid tissue (not recorded which). This TCR derives from an adult man with Graves' hyperthyroidism. CDR3 residues: CASSDPSTEAFF. Written as DNA, the CDR3 is TGTGCCAGCAGCGACCCCTCGACTGAAGCTTTCTTT.